A single sample gave rise to the 26 T cell receptor beta chains below, sequenced in a study of blood T cell repertoires in COVID-19. TCRdb keeps only in-frame clones here, not all; method: immunoSEQ multiplex PCR. The table includes 90,000 to 120,000 clones, 80% to 85% detected once. Sequencing was carried out using peripheral blood. These receptors came from a man in his 70s with acute or convalescent COVID-19.

The chain links TRBV11-3 to TRBJ2-5; 7 nucleotides align to TRBD1. This CDR3 is 14 amino acids long. CDR1 is SGHNT, CDR2 YENEEA, per germline. V shed 6 bases and J 5 bases; nucleotides not matched to a gene: 9. The CDR3 here is CASSNRGLGETQYF. CDR3 nucleotides: TGTGCCAGCAGTAATAGGGGGCTCGGGGAGACCCAGTACTTC.

The chain uses TRBV27 and TRBJ2-7, with TRBD1 identical over 8 bases. CDR3 length: 18 amino acids. Trimming cost V 1 base and J 3 bases; bases outside gene matches: 14. Germline assignment: CDR1 MNHEY and CDR2 SMNVEV (reference sequence). CDR3 sequence reads: CASSLFGQGNGGYYEQYF. DNA for the CDR3: TGTGCCAGCAGTTTATTCGGACAGGGAAATGGTGGGTACTACGAGCAGTACTTC.

This chain joins TRBV29-1 and TRBJ2-7, with 8 bases fitting TRBD1. This CDR3 comprises 12 residues. Germline V gene sequence: CDR1 SQVTM, CDR2 ANQGSEA. Unmatched junction bases numbered 8, after V lost 7 bases and J lost 6 bases. The CDR3 coding sequence is TGCAGCGCTCGGGACAGGAGGAGCGAGCAGTACTTC. Translated, it gives CSARDRRSEQYF.

The CDR3 region has the DNA TGTGCCAGCAGTTACCCCTCGGGACAGGGAGACGAGCAGTACTTC. The encoded protein is CASSYPSGQGDEQYF. The V gene is TRBV6-2 or TRBV6-3, the J gene TRBJ2-7, with 9 bases lining up with TRBD1. CDR1 and CDR2 (germline): MNHEY, SVGEGT. The CDR3 spans 15 residues. V lost 2 bases and J lost 5; bases outside the gene matches: 7.

The chain is built from TRBV9 and TRBJ1-5; possible D gene TRBD1, 6 bases. The CDR3 is made up of 18 amino acids. Looked up from germline, CDR1 is SGDLS and CDR2 is YYNGEE. V lost 1 base, J lost 5 bases, and 22 bases lay in between. The CDR3 DNA follows: TGTGCCAGCAGCGTACGGTTTCAGGGGACCTGTGCTGATCAGCCCCAGCATTTT. Translating gives CASSVRFQGTCADQPQHF.

The chain employs TRBV10-3 and TRBJ2-1, with TRBD2 matching 9 bases. Trimming at V came to 10 bases and at J to 1 base, leaving 17 bases not matched to a gene. The CDR3 covers 18 residues. In germline, CDR1 is ENHRY, CDR2 SYGVKD. The CDR3 is CATLPKAGGRGSYNEQFF. For the CDR3, the DNA is TGTGCCACCCTCCCAAAAGCGGGGGGCCGGGGTTCCTACAATGAGCAGTTCTTC.

The CDR3 is CASSPDGYEQFF. The CDR3 region has the DNA TGTGCCAGCAGTCCAGACGGGTATGAGCAGTTCTTC. The V and J genes are TRBV7-3 and TRBJ2-1; D not certain. The germline V gene has CDR1 SGHTA and CDR2 FQGTGA. CDR3 length: 12 residues. V dropped 6 bases and J dropped 8 bases, with 11 bases sitting between them.

The CDR3: CASSLSGAPVTGELFF. CDR3 in DNA: TGTGCCAGCAGCTTATCAGGGGCGCCGGTCACCGGGGAGCTGTTTTTT. The V and J genes are TRBV9 and TRBJ2-2; a weak D match, TRBD1 (6 bases). This CDR3 contains 16 residues. CDR1 and CDR2 from the germline V gene are SGDLS and YYNGEE. With 4 bases removed from V and 4 bases from J, the gap between germline ends came to 17 bases.

The rearrangement joins TRBV19 to TRBJ2-2; 7 nucleotides agree with TRBD1. The V segment lost 6 bases and the J segment 2 bases; nucleotides outside the gene matches: 6. Germline CDR1 LNHDA, CDR2 SQIVND (reference sequence). CDR3 size: 15 residues. The CDR3 region is CASRTGTVNTGELFF. The CDR3 bases are TGTGCCAGTAGGACCGGGACAGTTAACACCGGGGAGCTGTTTTTT.

This clone appeared once. The chain joins TRBV6-5 to TRBJ1-4, with 8 positions matching TRBD1. V was pared by 2 bases and J by 7 bases, with 3 bases of the junction left unmatched. CDR1 and CDR2 (germline): MNHEY, SVGAGI. This CDR3 has 14 amino acids. The CDR3 is CASSYQGAGEKLFF. CDR3 bases: TGTGCCAGCAGTTACCAGGGGGCTGGTGAAAAACTGTTTTTT.

The chain couples TRBV6-1 to TRBJ1-5; D unclear. The V gene lost 2 bases and the J gene lost 4 bases, with 15 bases spanning the gap. Germline V lookup: CDR1 MNHNS, CDR2 SASEGT. This CDR3 has 16 amino acids. The chain's CDR3 is CASSEISTGGNQPQHF. The CDR3 nucleotides are TGTGCCAGCAGTGAAATCTCGACTGGAGGGAATCAGCCCCAGCATTTT.

This chain links TRBV3-1 (or the pseudogene TRBV3-2) with TRBJ1-2, with 9 bases matching TRBD1. Trimming took 4 bases from V and 8 from J; bases not matched to a gene: 11. Germline values: CDR1 LGHDT, CDR2 YNNKEL (reference sequence). The CDR3 runs to 15 residues. The CDR3 nucleotides are TGTGCCAGCAGCCCTTGGACAGGGGAAGGGGTGGGCTACACCTTC. It translates to CASSPWTGEGVGYTF.

The rearrangement uses TRBV5-1 and TRBJ1-1; the D gene is possibly TRBD1 (5 bases). The ends were cut back, 3 bases at V and 5 bases at J, with 11 bases in the middle. Per the germline V gene, CDR1 is SGHRS and CDR2 is YFSETQ. The CDR3 length is 13 residues. The CDR3 nucleotides read TGCGCCAGCAGCTCCCAGGGAGGGACTGAAGCTTTCTTT. Residues: CASSSQGGTEAFF. The variable domain in full, completed from reference TRBV5-1 and TRBJ1-1, reads KAGVTQTPRYLIKTRGQQVTLSCSPISGHRSVSWYQQTPGQGLQFLFEYFSETQRNKGNFPGRFSGRQFSNSRSEMNVSTLELGDSALYLCASSSQGGTEAFFGQGTRLTVV.

This clone was seen only once. V gene TRBV7-8 combines with J gene TRBJ1-1; 7 nucleotides match TRBD1. CDR3 length: 16 amino acids. V dropped 3 bases and J dropped 5; count of bases not matched to a gene: 12. CDR1 and CDR2 from the germline V gene are SGHVS and FQNEAQ. The DNA of the CDR3 is TGTGCCAGCAGCTTCGGGACAGCTGCCTCGGGGACTGAAGCTTTCTTT. Encoded protein: CASSFGTAASGTEAFF.

The V call is TRBV5-5, the J call TRBJ2-1, with unresolved D. The V end lost 1 base, the J end lost 1 base, and 12 bases lay between the germline ends. The length of the CDR3 is 16 residues. CDR1 SGHKS and CDR2 YYEKEE come from the germline V gene (reference sequence). Written as DNA, the CDR3 is TGTGCCAGCAGCTTGACCGTGCCAGGATCCTACAATGAGCAGTTCTTC. Translating gives CASSLTVPGSYNEQFF.

The CDR3 nucleotides are TGCGCCAGCAGCTTGGCCTTCTCCAGACAAGAGACCCAGTACTTC. It yields the protein CASSLAFSRQETQYF. The rearrangement links TRBV5-1 to TRBJ2-5, with D unresolved. Germline values: CDR1 SGHRS, CDR2 YFSETQ. The CDR3 has 15 amino acids. The germline V and J ends were trimmed by 0 bases and 2 bases, with 11 bases remaining between them.

The genes are TRBV6-5 and TRBJ2-7, with TRBD2 matching 7 bases. Germline CDR1 is MNHEY and CDR2 is SVGAGI. The V and J ends lost 2 bases and 4 bases, in that order; junction bases with no gene match: 2. This CDR3 spans 13 amino acids. CDR3 region: CASSYGGEYEQYF. The CDR3 DNA is TGTGCCAGCAGTTACGGGGGGGAGTACGAGCAGTACTTC.

This clone was picked up a small number of times. This chain joins TRBV12-3 or TRBV12-4 and TRBJ2-3, with D unresolved. The CDR3 spans 13 residues. Trimming took off 8 bases at V and 1 base at J, with 10 bases between the two ends. In DNA, the CDR3 is TGTGCCAGCCAACTTCCGGGCACAGATACGCAGTATTTT. It is translated as CASQLPGTDTQYF.

This rearrangement joins TRBV9 to TRBJ1-4; 9 nucleotides agree with TRBD1. This CDR3 has 14 residues. Germline CDR1 and CDR2: SGDLS and YYNGEE. With 0 bases clipped from V and 6 bases from J, the junction kept 0 bases outside the gene matches. CDR3 sequence (DNA): TGTGCCAGCAGCGTAGGGACAGGGGATGAAAAACTGTTTTTT. Protein product: CASSVGTGDEKLFF.

This clone was counted ten times or more. The chain links TRBV5-4 to TRBJ1-2, with TRBD1 as a possible D gene (5 bases). CDR1 SGHNT and CDR2 YYREEE come from the germline V gene (reference sequence). Deletions cut 4 bases from V and 6 bases from J, with 22 bases between. The CDR3 sequence is 16 residues long. CDR3 protein: CASSLLQAGGGNGYTF. As DNA, the CDR3 is TGTGCCAGCAGCCTCCTCCAAGCGGGGGGAGGTAATGGCTACACCTTC.

This clone was recorded at least ten times. This chain links TRBV7-9 with TRBJ1-6; D possibly corresponds to TRBD1 (5 bases). This CDR3 spans 14 amino acids. Germline V lookup: CDR1 SEHNR, CDR2 FQNEAQ (reference sequence). Trimming cost V 5 bases and J 4 bases, with 9 bases left between them. The CDR3 loop reads CASSGDSYNSPLHF. DNA of the CDR3: TGTGCCAGCAGCGGAGACAGTTATAATTCACCCCTCCACTTT.

The chain is built from TRBV11-2 and TRBJ2-1; 9 bases match TRBD2. Trimming cost V 5 bases and J 8 bases; bases outside gene matches: 10. The CDR3 is 15 residues long. The germline CDR1 and CDR2 sequences are SGHAT and FQNNGV. The CDR3 DNA sequence: TGTGCCAGCAGCCCATTAGCGGGAGCCTTCGATGAGCAGTTCTTC. Protein product: CASSPLAGAFDEQFF.

In its sample, this clone was seen once. This chain uses TRBV19 with TRBJ2-7; 8 bases are shared with TRBD1. Germline V gene data show CDR1 as LNHDA and CDR2 as SQIVND (reference sequence). This CDR3 is 14 amino acids long. V was pared by 3 bases and J by 3 bases, with 4 bases of the junction left unmatched. The CDR3, as DNA: TGTGCCAGTAGTATTCAGGACAGGGTCTACGAGCAGTACTTC. Its translation: CASSIQDRVYEQYF.

The V call is TRBV2, the J call TRBJ1-3, with a possible D match to TRBD1 (6 bases). The germline V and J ends were trimmed by 4 bases and 4 bases, with 14 bases remaining between them. The V gene's germline CDR1 is SNHLY and CDR2 FYNNEI. This CDR3 contains 15 residues. The CDR3 coding sequence is TGTGCCAGCAGTGCCCAGGGGCCGGTGGGAAACACCATATATTTT. This gives the protein CASSAQGPVGNTIYF.

This chain links TRBV12-5 with TRBJ1-5; 10 bases are a match to TRBD1. This CDR3 is 14 amino acids long. Losses at the gene ends were 6 bases for V and 4 bases for J; bases not matched to a gene: 3. CDR1 is LGHNT, CDR2 FRNRAP, per germline. The DNA for the CDR3 is TGTGCTAGTGGCCAGGGACAGGGGAATCAGCCCCAGCATTTT. Its protein product is CASGQGQGNQPQHF. The full variable domain, its missing parts supplied by reference TRBV12-5 and TRBJ1-5, is DARVTQTPRHKVTEMGQEVTMRCQPILGHNTVFWYRQTMMQGLELLAYFRNRAPLDDSGMPKDRFSAEMPDATLATLKIQPSEPRDSAVYFCASGQGQGNQPQHFGDGTRLSIL.

J is TRBJ1-4 and V is TRBV10-2; D is ambiguous. Germline V gene lookup returns CDR1 WSHSY and CDR2 SAAADI. The CDR3 loop spans 14 amino acids. The V end lost 2 bases, the J end lost 7 bases, and 11 bases lay between the germline ends. The CDR3: CASSENTRGEKLFF. The CDR3 coding sequence is TGCGCCAGCAGTGAGAATACGAGAGGTGAAAAACTGTTTTTT.